This entry is about one T cell receptor (beta chain). The antigen is undetermined. This sample stems from a study of T-cell memory formation after mild COVID-19. This CDR3 is built from 13 residues. Germline V gene sequence: CDR1 SGHRS, CDR2 YFSETQ. With V trimmed by 3 bases and J by 5 bases, 1 base remained unmatched. TCRdb used MiXCR to reprocess the 5' RACE reads, holding one entry per CDR3 protein. The sample yields 300,000 to 400,000 distinct CDR3 sequences, roughly 15% seen once. Study-wide results and caveats: Some clones that responded were present in memory (sampled pre-infection), which suggests cross-reactive memory joined.

What was sequenced was PBMCs or a T cell subset sorted from them (not recorded which). The chain is built from TRBV5-1 and TRBJ2-7, with 11 positions matching TRBD1. This sequence originates from a man between 18 and 35 years old who had mild COVID-19 (a few samples of this study predate the infection). Cell type and time point are not known. The CDR3 loop reads CASSWTGGDEQYF. The DNA of the CDR3 is TGCGCCAGCAGCTGGACAGGGGGCGACGAGCAGTACTTC.